This T cell receptor (beta chain) was recorded in a study of regulatory and conventional T cells in RAG deficiency. About this clone itself: Its antigen is as yet unknown.

The CDR3 is 16 residues long. The V gene end was trimmed by 1 base and the J gene end by 1 base; junction bases not matched to a gene: 5. Germline V gives CDR1 SGHRS, CDR2 YFSETQ. TCRdb keeps only in-frame clones here, not all; method: immunoSEQ multiplex PCR. The sample comprises fewer than 35,000 clones, about 90% of which are singletons, and approximately 5.4% rests with the top ten. Whole-study findings and limits: In Omenn syndrome, Treg and Tconv repertoires overlapped >85%. Shannon entropy was markedly lower and Simpson indices higher in RAG-deficient patients than control T-cell subsets.

In addition, the sample was reused for a study of regulatory T cells. That study adds: Primers: 52 TRBV forward and 13 TRBJ reverse.

Material for sequencing was CD8+ T cells sorted from blood. V is TRBV5-1 and J is TRBJ2-3; TRBD2 aligns across 8 bases. The sequence derives from a human donor in good health. The CDR3 sequence is CASSLTPGGGTDTQYF. In DNA, the CDR3 is TGCGCCAGCAGCTTGACACCCGGGGGGGGCACAGATACGCAGTATTTT.